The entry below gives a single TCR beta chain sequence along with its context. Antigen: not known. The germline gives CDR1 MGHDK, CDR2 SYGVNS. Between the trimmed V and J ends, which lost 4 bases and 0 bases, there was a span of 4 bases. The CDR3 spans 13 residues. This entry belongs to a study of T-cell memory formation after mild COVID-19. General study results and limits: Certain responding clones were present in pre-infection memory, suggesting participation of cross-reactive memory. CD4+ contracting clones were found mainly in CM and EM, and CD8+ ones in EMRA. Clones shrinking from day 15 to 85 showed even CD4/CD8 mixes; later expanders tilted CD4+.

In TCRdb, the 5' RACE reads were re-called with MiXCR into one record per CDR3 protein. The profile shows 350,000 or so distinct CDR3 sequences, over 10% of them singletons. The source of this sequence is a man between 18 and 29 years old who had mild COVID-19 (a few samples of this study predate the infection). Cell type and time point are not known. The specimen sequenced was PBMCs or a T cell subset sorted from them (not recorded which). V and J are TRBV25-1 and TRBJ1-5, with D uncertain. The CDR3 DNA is TGTGCCAGCAGTGGGGGTAGCAATCAGCCCCAGCATTTT. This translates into CASSGGSNQPQHF. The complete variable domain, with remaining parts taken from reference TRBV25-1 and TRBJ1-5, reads EADIYQTPRYLVIGTGKKITLECSQTMGHDKMYWYQQDPGMELHLIHYSYGVNSTEKGDLSSESTVSRIRTEHFPLTLESARPSHTSQYLCASSGGSNQPQHFGDGTRLSIL.